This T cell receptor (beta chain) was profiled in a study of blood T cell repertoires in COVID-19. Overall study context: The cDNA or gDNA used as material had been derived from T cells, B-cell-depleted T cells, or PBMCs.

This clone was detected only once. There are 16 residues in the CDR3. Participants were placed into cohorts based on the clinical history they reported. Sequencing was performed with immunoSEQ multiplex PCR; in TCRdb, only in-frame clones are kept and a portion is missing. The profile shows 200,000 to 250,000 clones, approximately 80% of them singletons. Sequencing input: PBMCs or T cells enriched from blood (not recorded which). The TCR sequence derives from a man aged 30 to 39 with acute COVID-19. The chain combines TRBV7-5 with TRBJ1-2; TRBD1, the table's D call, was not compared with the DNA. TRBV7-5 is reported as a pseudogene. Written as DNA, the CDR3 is TGTGTCAGAAGCTTATGTGGGACAGGGCATGACTATGGCTACACCTTC. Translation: CVRSLCGTGHDYGYTF.